This T cell receptor beta chain stems from a study of T cell repertoires in cytomegalovirus infection. Study summary: CMV infection together with matching HLA type was indicated by public TCR beta signatures. Broader study findings: The study found HLA-C-restricted CMV-specific TCR beta clonotypes dominating the ex vivo response. Adding up the frequency of public TCR beta families identified people who carried CMV plus the relevant HLA.

This clonotype was detected many times. The antigen remains unidentified. The CDR3 is 14 amino acids. The V end was cut by 1 base, the J end by 4 bases, with 8 bases between. Germline V gene data show CDR1 as SGHTA and CDR2 as FQGNSA. MiXCR, applied by TCRdb to the reads, yields one record per CDR3 protein. The sample lists around 210,000 distinct CDR3 sequences, under 8.5% occurring once. This TCR was sampled from a human donor in good health (CMV status not recorded). Some clones in this sample may be carry-over from other donors' samples. Sequencing was done on a sample of PBMCs. The V and J genes are TRBV7-2 and TRBJ1-5; D ambiguous. CDR3 protein: CASSLVPANQPQHF. In DNA form, the CDR3 reads TGTGCCAGCAGCTTAGTCCCCGCGAATCAGCCCCAGCATTTT.